A single sample gave rise to the 32 T cell receptor beta chains below, sequenced in a study of blood T cell repertoires in COVID-19. Method: immunoSEQ multiplex PCR; TCRdb's copy keeps in-frame clones and lacks some. This sample has 140,000 to 150,000 clones; around 91% occur once, and the top ten carry roughly an eighth. The specimen sequenced was peripheral blood. The receptor set was obtained from a man aged 18 to 30 with COVID-19, enrolled during active disease.

This clone was found once. This rearrangement joins TRBV19 to TRBJ2-7, with a weak D call TRBD1 (6 bases). Germline V gene lookup returns CDR1 LNHDA and CDR2 SQIVND (reference sequence). The ends were cut back, 2 bases at V and 2 bases at J, with 7 bases in the middle. CDR3 length equals 13 residues. The CDR3 here is CASSIRTAYEQYF. CDR3 nucleotides: TGTGCCAGTAGTATACGGACAGCCTACGAGCAGTACTTC.

The chain is built from TRBV29-1 and TRBJ1-2; 11 nucleotides line up with TRBD1. After removal of 6 bases from V and 1 base from J, the junction contained 4 bases not matched to a gene. The CDR3 length is 14 residues. Germline lookup yields CDR1 SQVTM and CDR2 ANQGSEA. CDR3 in amino acids: CSVPGQGVNYGYTF. The CDR3, as DNA: TGCAGCGTACCGGGACAGGGGGTTAACTATGGCTACACCTTC.

The V and J genes are TRBV6-5 and TRBJ2-5, with D perhaps TRBD2 (6 bases). The CDR3 covers 13 residues. In germline, CDR1 is MNHEY, CDR2 SVGAGI. The V gene lost 10 bases and the J gene lost 4 bases, with 16 bases spanning the gap. The CDR3 reads CATGGLEGETQYF. CDR3 nucleotides: TGTGCCACAGGCGGGTTGGAGGGAGAGACCCAGTACTTC.

The chain couples TRBV6-2 or TRBV6-3 to TRBJ2-7; no reliable D call. CDR3 length equals 16 residues. The V and J ends lost 4 bases and 1 base respectively, with 17 bases between them. Germline V gene sequence: CDR1 MNHEY, CDR2 SVGEGT. The chain's CDR3 is CASSSPLMGDSYEQYF. CDR3 DNA: TGTGCCAGCAGTTCCCCCCTCATGGGCGATTCCTACGAGCAGTACTTC.

This chain uses TRBV5-6 with TRBJ2-3, with 11 bases identical to TRBD2. The V gene's germline CDR1 is SGHDT and CDR2 YYEEEE. V shed 2 bases and J 6 bases; nucleotides not matched to a gene: 5. This CDR3 is 15 amino acids long. CDR3 protein: CASSFGLAGMDTQYF. Written as DNA, the CDR3 is TGTGCCAGCAGCTTTGGACTAGCGGGTATGGATACGCAGTATTTT.

The chain couples TRBV27 to TRBJ1-3; 7 nucleotides align to TRBD1. This CDR3 is built from 11 residues. Per germline, CDR1 MNHEY and CDR2 SMNVEV (reference sequence). The V and J ends lost 2 bases and 15 bases, in that order; junction bases with no gene match: 4. The CDR3: CASSLRDSGYF. The CDR3 DNA sequence: TGTGCCAGCAGTTTACGGGACAGCGGATATTTT.

The chain is built from TRBV28 and TRBJ2-7, with TRBD1 identical over 8 bases. V lost 4 bases to trimming and J lost 0 bases; unmatched junction nucleotides: 5. Germline V lookup: CDR1 MDHEN, CDR2 SYDVKM. The CDR3 consists of 15 residues. Written as DNA, the CDR3 is TGTGCCAGCAGTTCGGGACAGGAGAACTCCTACGAGCAGTACTTC. Its protein product is CASSSGQENSYEQYF. The variable domain in full, completed from reference TRBV28 and TRBJ2-7, reads DVKVTQSSRYLVKRTGEKVFLECVQDMDHENMFWYRQDPGLGLRLIYFSYDVKMKEKGDIPEGYSVSREKKERFSLILESASTNQTSMYLCASSSGQENSYEQYFGPGTRLTVT.

The genes are TRBV11-2 and TRBJ2-1; 12 nucleotides agree with TRBD2. CDR1 is SGHAT and CDR2 is FQNNGV in the germline V gene. Trimming cost V 6 bases and J 4 bases; bases outside gene matches: 7. CDR3 length equals 16 residues. The CDR3 sequence: CASRDPGTSGYNEQFF. The CDR3 nucleotides read TGTGCCAGCAGGGACCCCGGGACTAGCGGGTACAATGAGCAGTTCTTC.

This rearrangement joins TRBV28 to TRBJ2-5; D is unclear. The V end lost 2 bases, the J end lost 5 bases, and 9 bases lay between the germline ends. This CDR3 has 13 residues. Germline loops: CDR1 MDHEN, CDR2 SYDVKM. Here the CDR3 reads CASSLSRTETQYF. CDR3 nucleotide sequence: TGTGCCAGCAGTTTAAGCCGAACGGAGACCCAGTACTTC.

This chain joins TRBV5-1 and TRBJ2-5; 8 bases line up with TRBD2. Germline CDR1 reads SGHRS; CDR2 reads YFSETQ. CDR3 size: 15 residues. V lost 3 bases to trimming and J lost 5 bases; unmatched junction nucleotides: 9. The CDR3 protein is CASSSAGDRTETQYF. The CDR3, as DNA: TGCGCCAGCAGCTCAGCGGGAGATAGGACGGAGACCCAGTACTTC.

V usage is TRBV27 and J usage is TRBJ1-5, with D uncertain. Trimming removed 6 bases at V and 6 bases at J, with 15 bases between. This CDR3 has 14 amino acids. Germline assignment: CDR1 MNHEY and CDR2 SMNVEV (reference sequence). CDR3 nucleotide sequence: TGTGCCAGCAGCCCCGAATACTTTGGTCAGCCCCAGCATTTT. As protein: CASSPEYFGQPQHF.

On this clone: A junction end diverges from the germline sequence, so it may reflect a read error. J is TRBJ2-5 and V is TRBV7-7; 7 positions agree with TRBD1. CDR1 is SSHAT and CDR2 is FNYEAQ in the germline V gene (reference sequence). The CDR3 is 17 residues long. CDR3 DNA: TGTGCTAGCAGCTTAACCCTCTCTCGACAGGGTGGAGAGACCCAGTACTTC. It yields the protein CASSLTLSRQGGETQYF.

The V gene is TRBV29-1, the J gene TRBJ2-5, with 10 nucleotides matching TRBD2. Germline values: CDR1 SQVTM, CDR2 ANQGSEA. V gave up 6 bases and J gave up 3 bases; unmatched junction bases: 1. The CDR3 is made up of 12 amino acids. The CDR3 DNA sequence: TGCAGCGTGGGGACTAGCGAAGAGACCCAGTACTTC. As protein: CSVGTSEETQYF.

The chain employs TRBV13 and TRBJ1-3; D may be TRBD1 (6 bases). CDR1 PRHDT and CDR2 FYEKMQ come from the germline V gene (reference sequence). The CDR3 contains 14 residues. The ends were cut back, 8 bases at V and 0 bases at J, with 11 bases in the middle. CDR3 loop: CASSRGSSGNTIYF. The CDR3 DNA is TGTGCCAGCTCGAGGGGGAGCTCTGGAAACACCATATATTTT.

The CDR3 region has the DNA TGCAGCGTTTTAGGACTAGCGGGAGACAATGAGCAGTTCTTC. Its protein is CSVLGLAGDNEQFF. This chain uses TRBV29-1 with TRBJ2-1, with TRBD2 matching 13 bases. J was trimmed by 5 bases and V by 5 bases; bases with no gene match: 3. The CDR3 has 14 residues. CDR1 and CDR2 (germline): SQVTM, ANQGSEA.

The V gene is TRBV5-6, the J gene TRBJ2-5; D is undetermined. This CDR3 is built from 13 residues. The germline V gene has CDR1 SGHDT and CDR2 YYEEEE. Deletions cut 4 bases from V and 0 bases from J, with 7 bases between. The CDR3 sequence: CASSVFYQETQYF. The CDR3 nucleotides read TGTGCCAGCAGCGTTTTCTACCAAGAGACCCAGTACTTC. Using reference TRBV5-6 and TRBJ2-5 for the parts outside the CDR3, the full variable domain is DAGVTQSPTHLIKTRGQQVTLRCSPKSGHDTVSWYQQALGQGPQFIFQYYEEEERQRGNFPDRFSGHQFPNYSSELNVNALLLGDSALYLCASSVFYQETQYFGPGTRLLVL.

The rearrangement links TRBV7-2 to TRBJ2-2, with 8 bases lining up with TRBD2. The junction had 9 bases not matched to a gene; V was cut back by 1 base and J by 5 bases. CDR1 is SGHTA, CDR2 FQGNSA, per germline. This CDR3 is 17 amino acids long. This CDR3 is CASSLESAGVRTGELFF. The CDR3 nucleotides are TGTGCCAGCAGCTTAGAATCAGCGGGAGTACGGACCGGGGAGCTGTTTTTT.

The V call is TRBV6-2 or TRBV6-3, the J call TRBJ2-7; 9 nucleotides align to TRBD1. The germline gives CDR1 MNHEY, CDR2 SVGEGT. This CDR3 is 17 amino acids long. V shed 0 bases and J 1 base; nucleotides not matched to a gene: 7. The CDR3, as DNA: TGTGCCAGCAGTTACTCGGCTCCGGACAGGGGTTCCTACGAGCAGTACTTC. Amino acid sequence: CASSYSAPDRGSYEQYF.

This clone was observed once. The chain combines TRBV30 with TRBJ2-3; no reliable D call. The CDR3 sequence is 12 residues long. The germline V and J ends were trimmed by 0 bases and 4 bases, with 5 bases remaining between them. CDR1 GTSNPN and CDR2 SVGIG come from the germline V gene (reference sequence). CDR3 loop: CAWSVLADTQYF. The DNA for the CDR3 is TGTGCCTGGAGTGTATTAGCAGATACGCAGTATTTT.

The CDR3 sequence is CASSLGQGTAPLHF. CDR3 coding DNA: TGTGCCAGCAGCCTCGGACAGGGGACAGCACCCCTCCACTTT. This chain joins TRBV9 and TRBJ1-6; 9 bases align to TRBD1. This CDR3 region has 14 residues. The V gene's germline CDR1 is SGDLS and CDR2 YYNGEE. Germline trimming cut 4 bases from V and 11 bases from J; bases unmatched to any gene: 7.

The chain links TRBV7-9 to TRBJ2-7, with D unresolved. Germline V gene sequence: CDR1 SEHNR, CDR2 FQNEAQ (reference sequence). The CDR3 is 12 residues long. The V and J ends lost 0 bases and 4 bases respectively, with 4 bases between them. CDR3 sequence reads: CASSLAAYEQYF. In DNA, the CDR3 is TGTGCCAGCAGCTTAGCAGCATACGAGCAGTACTTC.

The DNA of the CDR3 is TGTGCCAGCAGCAAAAGGGGACAGGGGTCGAGAAACTATGGCTACACCTTC. Encoded protein: CASSKRGQGSRNYGYTF. The chain has TRBV21-1 and TRBJ1-2; TRBD1 reflects the table's D call only, with no check against the DNA. TRBV21-1 is given as a pseudogene. The CDR3 totals 17 residues.

In its sample, this clone was seen once. The chain combines TRBV27 with TRBJ2-7, with unresolved D. The V end lost 8 bases, the J end lost 2 bases, and 4 bases lay between the germline ends. Germline CDR1 is MNHEY and CDR2 is SMNVEV (reference sequence). There are 10 residues in the CDR3. The DNA of the CDR3 is TGTGCCAGCCTTACCTACGAGCAGTACTTC. Translating it yields CASLTYEQYF.

The V call is TRBV9, the J call TRBJ1-3; a possible D gene is TRBD1 (5 bases). The CDR3 runs to 14 residues. V was pared by 2 bases and J by 0 bases, with 6 bases between. Germline lookup yields CDR1 SGDLS and CDR2 YYNGEE. The CDR3 nucleotides read TGTGCCAGCAGCGTGCAGGGCTCTGGAAACACCATATATTTT. Amino acids: CASSVQGSGNTIYF.

This chain links TRBV30 with TRBJ2-1; 10 bases fit TRBD2. J lost 0 bases, V lost 2 bases, and 4 bases had no gene match. The CDR3 length is 16 residues. Germline V gene sequence: CDR1 GTSNPN, CDR2 SVGIG (reference sequence). CDR3 protein: CAWSFSGRVSYNEQFF. CDR3 nucleotides: TGTGCCTGGAGTTTCAGCGGGAGGGTCTCCTACAATGAGCAGTTCTTC.

This chain uses TRBV6-1 with TRBJ2-3; D is ambiguous. Trimming took 1 base from V and 6 from J, leaving 11 bases between them. CDR1 and CDR2 from the germline V gene are MNHNS and SASEGT. The CDR3 spans 14 residues. This CDR3 reads CASSEVLGPDTQYF. DNA for the CDR3: TGTGCCAGCAGTGAAGTACTTGGTCCGGATACGCAGTATTTT.

This chain connects TRBV28 to TRBJ2-5, with 7 nucleotides matching TRBD1. The germline V gene encodes CDR1 MDHEN and CDR2 SYDVKM. The CDR3 has 15 residues. V lost 6 bases and J lost 2; bases outside the gene matches: 9. This chain's CDR3 is CASSHPSGQQETQYF. Written as DNA, the CDR3 is TGTGCCAGCAGCCACCCCTCGGGACAGCAAGAGACCCAGTACTTC.

The CDR3 here is CASSDERQVDQPQHF. CDR3 nucleotide sequence: TGTGCCAGCAGTGACGAACGACAGGTGGATCAGCCCCAGCATTTT. The rearrangement joins TRBV6-1 to TRBJ1-5, with a weak D call TRBD1 (6 bases). The germline CDR1 and CDR2 sequences are MNHNS and SASEGT. The ends were cut back, 3 bases at V and 5 bases at J, with 14 bases in the middle. The CDR3 is 15 amino acids.

The count of this clone is one. V is TRBV19 and J is TRBJ1-2; D remains unclear. V lost 6 bases and J lost 0, with 11 bases in between. The CDR3 sequence is 14 residues long. Germline CDR1 reads LNHDA; CDR2 reads SQIVND (reference sequence). The CDR3 nucleotides are TGTGCCAGTAGACTCGACACCCCTAACTATGGCTACACCTTC. Protein sequence: CASRLDTPNYGYTF.

CDR3 in DNA: TGTGCCAGCAGCTTATATAGCAATCAGCCCCAGCATTTT. Protein sequence: CASSLYSNQPQHF. The chain links TRBV5-6 to TRBJ1-5, with D unresolved. Germline V gene sequence: CDR1 SGHDT, CDR2 YYEEEE. V lost 2 bases, J lost 0 bases, and 3 bases lay in between. The CDR3 runs to 13 residues. Using reference TRBV5-6 and TRBJ1-5 for the parts outside the CDR3, the full variable domain is DAGVTQSPTHLIKTRGQQVTLRCSPKSGHDTVSWYQQALGQGPQFIFQYYEEEERQRGNFPDRFSGHQFPNYSSELNVNALLLGDSALYLCASSLYSNQPQHFGDGTRLSIL.

The chain links TRBV30 to TRBJ1-2; unclear D gene. Germline V CDR1 and CDR2: GTSNPN, SVGIG (reference sequence). Trimming pared 0 bases from V and 0 bases from J, leaving 8 bases between. CDR3 length: 14 residues. In DNA, the CDR3 is TGTGCCTGGAGTGTAACGAGGACTAACTATGGCTACACCTTC. It encodes CAWSVTRTNYGYTF.

CDR3 sequence (DNA): TGTGCCAGCAGCCTGACTAGCGGTTCCTACGAGCAGTACTTC. Protein: CASSLTSGSYEQYF. The J gene is TRBJ2-7, the V gene TRBV5-5, with 9 bases identical to TRBD2. The germline gives CDR1 SGHKS, CDR2 YYEKEE (reference sequence). This CDR3 contains 14 residues. The trim removed 4 bases at V and 1 base at J, leaving 3 bases unmatched.